Listed below are T cell receptor beta chains from one sample, sequenced in a study of blood T cell repertoires in COVID-19. Using immunoSEQ multiplex PCR, the repertoire was profiled, and TCRdb retains in-frame clones only, with some absent. In the table there are approximately 62,000 clones, 80% to 90% of which are singletons. Material for sequencing was peripheral blood. These receptors originate from a man between 60 and 75 years old with acute or convalescent COVID-19. CDR3s include the opening cysteine and the closing phenylalanine or tryptophan. Fields, in order: J gene, V gene, D gene, clone size, CDR3 DNA, CDR3 protein. A D gene is named only where the DNA matches it firmly. Expanded clones get a size class; other rows say once, few or many, or leave the size out.

TRBJ1-5	TRBV30	-	once	TGTGCCTGGAGTGCGGGGGATGGCAATCAGCCCCAGCATTTT	CAWSAGDGNQPQHF
TRBJ1-4	TRBV7-2	TRBD1	-	TGTGCCAGCAGCGCTATTGGACAGGCAACTAATGAAAAACTGTTTTTT	CASSAIGQATNEKLFF
TRBJ2-7	TRBV6-1	TRBD2	-	TGTGCCAGCAGTGATCGGGAGGGTTCCGAGCAGTACTTC	CASSDREGSEQYF
TRBJ2-1	TRBV19	TRBD1	-	TGTGCCAGTAGTCCCGAGTCCCGGGACAGGGGCCACAATGAGCAGTTCTTC	CASSPESRDRGHNEQFF
TRBJ2-1	TRBV9	-	-	TGTGCCAGCAGCGTAGATGCGGGAAGAAGGAATGAGCAGTTCTTC	CASSVDAGRRNEQFF
TRBJ2-5	TRBV28	-	-	TGTGCCAGCAGTTTTTGGGGGACTCGGGTCGAAGAGACCCAGTACTTC	CASSFWGTRVEETQYF
TRBJ2-1	TRBV7-3	-	-	TGTGCCAGCAGCTTAAGGCAGGCGTCCTACAATGAGCAGTTCTTC	CASSLRQASYNEQFF
TRBJ2-1	TRBV29-1	TRBD2	-	TGCAGCGTTGATGGGCTAGCGGGAGGTAATGAGCAGTTCTTC	CSVDGLAGGNEQFF
TRBJ2-6	TRBV13	-	-	TGTGCCAGCAGCTTAGAGGTACAGGGCTCTGGGGCCAACGTCCTGACTTTC	CASSLEVQGSGANVLTF
TRBJ2-3	TRBV7-3	TRBD2	-	TGTGCCAGCAGCTTTAATGCGGGAGGGACAGATACGCAGTATTTT	CASSFNAGGTDTQYF
TRBJ1-1	TRBV5-1	-	-	TGCGCCAGCAGCTCCCGAGAGGGAGGAAACACTGAAGCTTTCTTT	CASSSREGGNTEAFF
TRBJ1-2	TRBV5-1	TRBD1	-	TGCGCCAGCAGCTCGACAGGGGGCCGGTATGGCTACACCTTC	CASSSTGGRYGYTF
TRBJ2-5	TRBV6-1	-	-	TGTGCCAGCAGTGATGCAGGGCAGACCCAGTACTTC	CASSDAGQTQYF
TRBJ2-7	TRBV5-1	-	few	TGCGCCAGCAGCCCCGGACATGGGCAGTACTTC	CASSPGHGQYF
TRBJ1-2	TRBV24-1	-	-	TGTGCCACCAGTGCCCCGGAGCGTCAGGGAAGCTATGGCTACACCTTC	CATSAPERQGSYGYTF
TRBJ2-7	TRBV18	-	-	TGTGCCAGCTCACCACCGTTCCAGGGAAGGCGGTACGAGCAGTACTTC	CASSPPFQGRRYEQYF
TRBJ1-4	TRBV18	TRBD1	-	TGTGCCAGCTCATCAAACGGACAGGGGGCGGGTGAAAAACTGTTTTTT	CASSSNGQGAGEKLFF
TRBJ2-1	TRBV9	TRBD2	-	TGTGCCAGCAGCGTACTAGGCGGGAGCTCCTACAATGAGCAGTTCTTC	CASSVLGGSSYNEQFF
TRBJ1-6	TRBV19	-	-	TGTGCCAGTAGTATTGGGGACTCATATAATTCACCCCTCCACTTT	CASSIGDSYNSPLHF
TRBJ2-7	TRBV28	TRBD2	-	TGTGCCAGCAGTTTTTCAAAGGGGCTAGCGGGAGACTACGAGCAGTACTTC	CASSFSKGLAGDYEQYF
TRBJ2-3	TRBV6-2/TRBV6-3	TRBD2	-	TGTGCCAGCAGTTCGGGACTAGGGGAAATCTTTACGCAGTATTTT	CASSSGLGEIFTQYF
TRBJ2-7	TRBV7-9	TRBD1	-	TGTGCCAGCAGAATAGGGGGCAGTCCCGGCGAGCAGTACTTC	CASRIGGSPGEQYF
TRBJ1-1	TRBV29-1	-	-	TGCAGCGCCCGGCTAGGCTCAATGAACACTGAAGCTTTCTTT	CSARLGSMNTEAFF
TRBJ2-2	TRBV15	TRBD2	-	TGTGCCACCAGCAGAGACCCAGCGGGAAACACCGGGGAGCTGTTTTTT	CATSRDPAGNTGELFF
TRBJ1-2	TRBV7-2	-	-	TGTGCCAGCAGCTCCAACTCAGGGAAGGGTGGCTACACCTTC	CASSSNSGKGGYTF
TRBJ1-2	TRBV28	TRBD1	-	TGTGCCAGCAGTTTGACAGGGGGCGGCTATGGCTACACCTTC	CASSLTGGGYGYTF
TRBJ2-1	TRBV19	TRBD2	once	TGTGCCAGTAGTAGGACTAGCGGGGGGTACAATGAGCAGTTCTTC	CASSRTSGGYNEQFF
TRBJ1-2	TRBV3-1/TRBV3-2	TRBD1	-	TGTGCCAGCAGCCAAGCCAGGGCAGGGGGTAGTGGCTACACCTTC	CASSQARAGGSGYTF
TRBJ1-5	TRBV28	-	-	TGTGCCAGCAGTTTGGGAGATAGCAATCAGCCCCAGCATTTT	CASSLGDSNQPQHF
TRBJ2-2	TRBV27	TRBD2	-	TGTGCCAGCAGTTTTGGGCGGGAGGCCGGGGAGCTGTTTTTT	CASSFGREAGELFF
TRBJ1-6	TRBV5-1	TRBD1	-	TGCGCCAGCAGCTTGGGACAGGGGGTTTCACCCCTCCACTTT	CASSLGQGVSPLHF
TRBJ1-2	TRBV7-9	TRBD1	-	TGTGCCAGCAGCCGACAGGGGGCCATTAATGGCTACACCTTC	CASSRQGAINGYTF
TRBJ2-1	TRBV19	TRBD2	-	TGTGCCAGTGGATATAGCGGGGCGTACAATGAGCAGTTCTTC	CASGYSGAYNEQFF
TRBJ1-3	TRBV7-9	-	-	TGTGCCAGCAGCCGAAGACCGGGACAACGTTCCGGAAACACCATATATTTT	CASSRRPGQRSGNTIYF
TRBJ1-4	TRBV28	-	-	TGTGCCAGCAGTCTACCGGACAGTGGTGGTGAAAAACTGTTTTTT	CASSLPDSGGEKLFF
TRBJ2-2	TRBV28	TRBD1	-	TGTGCCAGCAGACTGGGGGGACAGGGGGCGAACACCGGGGAGCTGTTTTTT	CASRLGGQGANTGELFF
TRBJ1-2	TRBV27	-	-	TGTGCCAGCAGTTTGGGGGGACCTCAAAACTATGGCTACACCTTC	CASSLGGPQNYGYTF
TRBJ2-3	TRBV5-1	-	-	TGCGCCAGCATCCTTGGAGGGAGAGGGACAGATACGCAGTATTTT	CASILGGRGTDTQYF
TRBJ1-6	TRBV6-5	-	-	TGTGCCAGCAGTTACTCACAGGGTGGGAATTCACCCCTCCACTTT	CASSYSQGGNSPLHF
TRBJ1-2	TRBV28	-	-	TGTGCCAGCAGTTCCTCGGGGGTAAGAGGCTACACCTTC	CASSSSGVRGYTF
TRBJ2-7	TRBV19	TRBD1	-	TGTGCCAGTAGTGCCGGGACAGATTCTTACGAGCAGTACTTC	CASSAGTDSYEQYF
TRBJ1-5	TRBV6-5	-	-	TGTGCCAGCATGGAGCCTTGGCACAATCAGCCCCAGCATTTT	CASMEPWHNQPQHF
TRBJ1-2	TRBV6-6	-	-	TGTGCCAGCAGTTATTCACAGGGCCCTGGTGGCTACACCTTC	CASSYSQGPGGYTF
TRBJ2-5	TRBV10-3	-	once	TGTGCCATCAGTGAGTCGAAGGGGCGCGTGGGAGAGACCCAGTACTTC	CAISESKGRVGETQYF
TRBJ2-7	TRBV6-2/TRBV6-3	-	-	TGTGCCAGCAGTTACTCGAAGGAGGTTGGCAGTACCTACGAGCAGTACTTC	CASSYSKEVGSTYEQYF
TRBJ1-3	TRBV28	TRBD1	once	TGTGCCTCATGGACAGGCCCGGGAGGAAACACCATATATTTT	CASWTGPGGNTIYF
TRBJ1-2	TRBV6-5	-	-	TGTGCCAGCAGCGCCGGGGGTAGGGGCTACACCTTC	CASSAGGRGYTF
TRBJ1-5	TRBV28	TRBD1	-	TGTGCCAGCAGTTTCAGGGGGCCGCAGCCCCAGCATTTT	CASSFRGPQPQHF
TRBJ2-5	TRBV19	-	-	TGTGCCAGTAGTATAGGGACAGTACAAGAGACCCAGTACTTC	CASSIGTVQETQYF
TRBJ1-5	TRBV28	TRBD1	once	TGTGCCAGCAGTCGGAGGACAGGGATCAATCAGCCCCAGCATTTT	CASSRRTGINQPQHF
TRBJ2-7	TRBV14	-	-	TGTGCCAGCAGCCAAGGCGGGACTCTTTCCTACGAGCAGTACTTC	CASSQGGTLSYEQYF
TRBJ2-5	TRBV5-4	TRBD2	-	TGTGCCACCTCGGGAGGGTTCGGGGAGACCCAGTACTTC	CATSGGFGETQYF
TRBJ1-1	TRBV3-1/TRBV3-2	-	-	TGTGCCAGCAGCCAAGATACCCCTGGACAGTCTGAAGCTTTCTTT	CASSQDTPGQSEAFF